One sample yielded the 9 T cell receptor beta chains listed below, sequenced in a study of CD8 T cells in Susac syndrome. Reverse transcription of about 0.45 to 1 ug RNA used random hexamers. TCRdb ran MiXCR on the immunoSEQ multiplex PCR reads and lists one entry per CDR3 protein. The sample records a few hundred thousand distinct CDR3 sequences, around 93% being singletons. Sequencing was carried out using CD4+ T cells from PBMCs. All receptors derive from a human donor with multiple sclerosis.

The chain employs TRBV4-1 and TRBJ1-1; 10 bases are a match to TRBD1. The ends lost 3 bases at V and 4 bases at J; junction bases unmatched: 2. CDR1 is MGHRA and CDR2 is YSYEKL in the germline V gene. The CDR3 covers 14 residues. CDR3 residues: CASSHGQGVTEAFF. CDR3 nucleotide sequence: TGCGCCAGCAGCCATGGACAGGGGGTCACTGAAGCTTTCTTT.

The chain has TRBV12-3 or TRBV12-4 and TRBJ2-3; 10 bases are shared with TRBD1. Trimming cost V 4 bases and J 5 bases; bases outside gene matches: 3. This CDR3 is built from 14 residues. CDR3 in amino acids: CASSSRDRGDTQYF. DNA for the CDR3: TGTGCCAGCAGTTCCCGGGACAGGGGAGATACGCAGTATTTT.

J is TRBJ1-2 and V is TRBV6-1; a possible D gene is TRBD1 (5 bases). Per germline, CDR1 MNHNS and CDR2 SASEGT. This CDR3 region has 14 residues. V lost 6 bases and J lost 2, with 13 bases in between. CDR3 sequence: CASSLTVTNYGYTF. In DNA form, the CDR3 reads TGTGCCAGCAGCCTGACAGTTACCAACTATGGCTACACCTTC.

This chain joins TRBV6-1 and TRBJ2-5, with D perhaps TRBD2 (6 bases). This CDR3 has 12 amino acids. Trimming pared 6 bases from V and 4 bases from J, leaving 9 bases between. The germline gives CDR1 MNHNS, CDR2 SASEGT. CDR3 protein: CASRKEGETQYF. The CDR3 DNA is TGTGCCAGCAGAAAGGAGGGAGAGACCCAGTACTTC.

The V and J genes are TRBV3-1 and TRBJ2-7, with unresolved D. Between the trimmed V and J ends, which lost 3 bases and 2 bases, there was a span of 14 bases. The germline V gene encodes CDR1 LGHDT and CDR2 YNNKEL (reference sequence). The CDR3 length is 15 residues. CDR3 nucleotide sequence: TGTGCCAGCAGCCAGCTAGGCTATCTCCCCTACGAGCAGTACTTC. Translation gives CASSQLGYLPYEQYF.

This clonotype was recorded once. The chain couples TRBV9 to TRBJ2-7; 9 bases line up with TRBD1. The V gene end was trimmed by 4 bases and the J gene end by 5 bases; junction bases not matched to a gene: 13. The CDR3 is made up of 16 amino acids. Germline lookup yields CDR1 SGDLS and CDR2 YYNGEE. CDR3 loop: CASSRRGDRASHEQYF. In nucleotides, the CDR3 is TGTGCCAGCAGCAGGAGGGGGGACAGGGCTTCCCACGAGCAGTACTTC.

V and J are TRBV9 and TRBJ2-1; D is perhaps TRBD2 (5 bases). The V end was cut by 0 bases, the J end by 2 bases, with 9 bases between. Germline assignment: CDR1 SGDLS and CDR2 YYNGEE. The CDR3 is 15 amino acids. For the CDR3, the DNA is TGTGCCAGCAGCGTAGACGGGGTAGCCTACAATGAGCAGTTCTTC. Translation: CASSVDGVAYNEQFF. The whole variable domain, remainder taken from reference TRBV9 and TRBJ2-1, is DSGVTQTPKHLITATGQRVTLRCSPRSGDLSVYWYQQSLDQGLQFLIQYYNGEERAKGNILERFSAQQFPDLHSELNLSSLELGDSALYFCASSVDGVAYNEQFFGPGTRLTVL.

This chain joins TRBV20-1 and TRBJ2-1; no definite D call. Trimming took 4 bases from V and 1 from J, leaving 17 bases between them. Germline CDR1 reads DFQATT; CDR2 reads SNEGSKA (reference sequence). This CDR3 has 16 amino acids. The CDR3 protein is CSAIFQSAGSYNEQFF. The CDR3 DNA reads TGCAGTGCTATATTCCAGTCGGCTGGGTCCTACAATGAGCAGTTCTTC.

The chain uses TRBV5-4 and TRBJ1-1, with D unclear. Germline values: CDR1 SGHNT, CDR2 YYREEE (reference sequence). This CDR3 is 13 amino acids long. Deletions cut 0 bases from V and 4 bases from J, with 7 bases between. In DNA, the CDR3 is TGTGCCAGCAGCTTGGACGGCATCACTGAAGCTTTCTTT. Protein sequence: CASSLDGITEAFF.